These 21 T cell receptor beta chains were all obtained from the same sample, sequenced in a study of blood T cell repertoires in COVID-19. TCRdb's copy holds only in-frame clones and misses some; the assay was immunoSEQ multiplex PCR. The sample holds about 80,000 clones; approximately 90% are singletons and the top ten take 12%. The sample consisted of peripheral blood. These receptors were taken from a man between 65 and 85 years old with active or convalescent COVID-19.

This clone has only a few counts. The chain's CDR3 is CASSGLTGPMNTEAFF. CDR3 nucleotide sequence: TGTGCCAGCAGCGGGTTGACAGGTCCCATGAACACTGAAGCTTTCTTT. The J gene is TRBJ1-1, the V gene TRBV9; perhaps TRBD1 as D (6 bases). Trimming took 3 bases from V and 0 from J, leaving 15 bases between them. CDR1 and CDR2 from the germline V gene are SGDLS and YYNGEE. CDR3 length: 16 amino acids.

The chain links TRBV19 to TRBJ1-5; 7 bases line up with TRBD1. Looked up from germline, CDR1 is LNHDA and CDR2 is SQIVND (reference sequence). With 7 bases clipped from V and 5 bases from J, the junction kept 8 bases outside the gene matches. The CDR3 is made up of 14 amino acids. CDR3 sequence: CASTSDRVDQPQHF. The CDR3 DNA follows: TGTGCCAGTACCTCTGACAGGGTGGATCAGCCCCAGCATTTT.

V is TRBV6-6 and J is TRBJ1-1; no reliable D call. CDR1 and CDR2 (germline): MNHNY, SVGAGI (reference sequence). This CDR3 has 13 residues. The V end was cut by 11 bases, the J end by 1 base, with 14 bases between. This chain's CDR3 is CAGKGGQNTEAFF. The CDR3 nucleotides read TGTGCCGGAAAGGGAGGCCAGAACACTGAAGCTTTCTTT.

This CDR3 reads CASSAPPGNTEAFF. DNA for the CDR3: TGTGCCAGCAGTGCCCCCCCGGGTAACACTGAAGCTTTCTTT. This chain uses TRBV2 with TRBJ1-1; no definite D call. Germline CDR1 and CDR2: SNHLY and FYNNEI. V was trimmed by 4 bases and J by 2 bases, leaving 11 bases between them. The CDR3 loop spans 14 amino acids.

The rearrangement joins TRBV20-1 to TRBJ1-2; no firm D call. Trimming removed 3 bases at V and 2 bases at J, with 10 bases between. Germline lookup yields CDR1 DFQATT and CDR2 SNEGSKA (reference sequence). CDR3 length equals 13 residues. The CDR3 coding sequence is TGCAGTGCTAGTAGGCAGCGGAACTATGGCTACACCTTC. Translated: CSASRQRNYGYTF.

A single count supports this clone. V and J are TRBV9 and TRBJ1-4; 8 bases align to TRBD1. Germline V lookup: CDR1 SGDLS, CDR2 YYNGEE. V shed 3 bases, J shed 5 bases, and the junction held 3 bases outside the gene matches. CDR3 length: 14 amino acids. The CDR3 DNA sequence: TGTGCCAGCAGCGGAAGACAGGGGAATGAAAAACTGTTTTTT. Protein: CASSGRQGNEKLFF.

This rearrangement joins TRBV30 to TRBJ1-6; tentatively, D is TRBD1 (6 bases). The CDR3 loop spans 13 amino acids. CDR1 and CDR2 from the germline V gene are GTSNPN and SVGIG (reference sequence). Deletions cut 2 bases from V and 11 bases from J, with 13 bases between. DNA for the CDR3: TGTGCCTGGAGTACCCGGGACATACCACCCCTCCACTTT. The encoded protein is CAWSTRDIPPLHF.

V is TRBV7-9 and J is TRBJ1-2, with TRBD1 identical over 8 bases. V was clipped by 5 bases and J by 10 bases; unmatched bases: 21. The germline CDR1 and CDR2 sequences are SEHNR and FQNEAQ (reference sequence). The CDR3 length is 17 residues. The CDR3 here is CASSPYGQGQVGRNYTF. CDR3 coding DNA: TGTGCCAGCAGCCCCTACGGACAGGGTCAGGTTGGGAGGAACTACACCTTC.

V and J are TRBV7-2 and TRBJ1-5, with D maybe TRBD1 (6 bases). The length of the CDR3 is 14 residues. Germline V CDR1 and CDR2: SGHTA, FQGNSA. The germline V and J ends were trimmed by 2 bases and 7 bases, with 12 bases remaining between them. CDR3 region: CASSLRAGTQPQHF. CDR3 bases: TGTGCCAGCAGCTTACGGGCAGGGACACAGCCCCAGCATTTT.

This clone has only one observation. This sequence joins TRBV5-6 and TRBJ1-1; the D gene is possibly TRBD1 (5 bases). The CDR3 length is 15 residues. The germline gives CDR1 SGHDT, CDR2 YYEEEE. V dropped 0 bases and J dropped 0 bases, with 9 bases sitting between them. CDR3 amino acids: CASSLERGMNTEAFF. The CDR3 DNA is TGTGCCAGCAGCTTGGAGCGGGGCATGAACACTGAAGCTTTCTTT.

This chain connects TRBV14 to TRBJ2-7; D unclear. CDR1 SGHDN and CDR2 FVKESK come from the germline V gene. This CDR3 has 12 amino acids. V lost 5 bases, J lost 0 bases, and 5 bases lay in between. This chain's CDR3 is CASSSYSYEQYF. The CDR3 DNA reads as TGTGCCAGCAGCAGCTACTCCTACGAGCAGTACTTC.

The chain has TRBV28 and TRBJ1-2, with 7 bases lining up with TRBD1. J lost 5 bases, V lost 8 bases, and 11 bases had no gene match. The V gene's germline CDR1 is MDHEN and CDR2 SYDVKM. The CDR3 length is 14 residues. In DNA, the CDR3 is TGTGCCAGCTTTGACGGGGACAGAGGATATGGCTACACCTTC. This translates into CASFDGDRGYGYTF.

This chain uses TRBV6-5 with TRBJ1-1; a possible D gene is TRBD1 (5 bases). V lost 8 bases and J lost 4, with 11 bases in between. Per germline, CDR1 MNHEY and CDR2 SVGAGI. This CDR3 spans 12 amino acids. The CDR3: CASQGGATEAFF. The CDR3 nucleotides read TGTGCCAGCCAGGGAGGGGCCACTGAAGCTTTCTTT.

The V gene is TRBV24-1, the J gene TRBJ1-2, with 8 bases aligning to TRBD1. This CDR3 has 17 amino acids. The J segment lost 6 bases and the V segment lost 4 bases, leaving 15 bases of the junction unmatched. The germline V gene has CDR1 KGHDR and CDR2 SFDVKD. The CDR3 nucleotides are TGTGCCACCAGTGACCGAAGCGGGACAGGAGGCTTCAATGGCTACACCTTC. As protein: CATSDRSGTGGFNGYTF.

The chain combines TRBV2 with TRBJ1-2; D possibly corresponds to TRBD1 (5 bases). V was trimmed by 0 bases and J by 3 bases, leaving 11 bases between them. Germline CDR1 SNHLY, CDR2 FYNNEI. The length of the CDR3 is 15 residues. The CDR3 reads CASSEAPGGYYGYTF. CDR3 DNA sequence: TGTGCCAGCAGTGAAGCCCCCGGGGGGTACTATGGCTACACCTTC.

V and J are TRBV4-2 and TRBJ2-3, with 12 bases identical to TRBD2. This CDR3 contains 19 residues. Germline V gene sequence: CDR1 LGHNA, CDR2 YNFKEQ. V dropped 0 bases and J dropped 1; count of bases not matched to a gene: 8. The CDR3 nucleotides read TGTGCCAGCAGCCAAGAAGGCCTAGCGGGGGGGAGTGGCACAGATACGCAGTATTTT. As protein: CASSQEGLAGGSGTDTQYF.

V and J are TRBV7-2 and TRBJ2-7, with D maybe TRBD1 (7 bases). V lost 2 bases, J lost 7 bases, and 21 bases lay in between. CDR3 length equals 16 residues. Germline V gene data show CDR1 as SGHTA and CDR2 as FQGNSA. The CDR3 sequence is CASSLRPTWAGGEQYF. The CDR3 nucleotides are TGTGCCAGCAGCTTAAGGCCGACATGGGCAGGGGGGGAGCAGTACTTC.

The chain uses TRBV18 and TRBJ2-7, with 9 nucleotides matching TRBD1. The CDR3 is 15 amino acids. CDR1 is KGHSH, CDR2 LQKENI, per germline. V shed 0 bases and J 2 bases; nucleotides not matched to a gene: 2. The CDR3 nucleotides are TGTGCCAGCTCACCACCGGGACAGGGCCCCTACGAGCAGTACTTC. It encodes CASSPPGQGPYEQYF.

This sequence joins TRBV7-2 and TRBJ2-1; 8 nucleotides agree with TRBD1. The ends lost 4 bases at V and 7 bases at J; junction bases unmatched: 9. CDR3 length equals 15 residues. Germline V gene data show CDR1 as SGHTA and CDR2 as FQGNSA. The CDR3 spells CASSSDRGPWNEQFF. In DNA form, the CDR3 reads TGTGCCAGCAGCTCAGACAGGGGCCCGTGGAATGAGCAGTTCTTC.

This chain links TRBV19 with TRBJ2-1; D may be TRBD2 (6 bases). The CDR3 consists of 14 residues. CDR1 and CDR2 from the germline V gene are LNHDA and SQIVND (reference sequence). V was shortened by 6 bases and J by 0 bases, with 9 bases between the two germline ends. CDR3 sequence: CASSGGSSYNEQFF. The CDR3 nucleotides read TGTGCCAGTAGCGGGGGTAGCTCCTACAATGAGCAGTTCTTC.

The genes are TRBV6-5 and TRBJ1-1; 8 positions match TRBD1. Germline V gene lookup returns CDR1 MNHEY and CDR2 SVGAGI. The CDR3 covers 12 residues. V dropped 6 bases and J dropped 6; count of bases not matched to a gene: 3. The chain's CDR3 is CASRTGDSEAFF. CDR3 bases: TGTGCCAGCAGGACAGGGGACTCTGAAGCTTTCTTT.